This TCR beta chain was sequenced for a study of blood T cell repertoires in COVID-19. Study context: COVID-19 samples collected from the United States, Italy and Spain covered acute and convalescent phases. PBMCs, B-cell-depleted T cells, or T cells provided the cDNA or gDNA that made up the material.

In the original analysis: Quantification of nucleated cells was approximated via reference gene primer amplification. Sequenced by immunoSEQ multiplex PCR; TCRdb stores in-frame clones only, minus some. V and J calls and clone size are those listed in that table; D and trimming were worked out from the DNA. Here the sample spans roughly 340,000 clones, around nine tenths being singletons. Trimming cost V 3 bases and J 8 bases; bases outside gene matches: 9. CDR1 SGDLS and CDR2 YYNGEE come from the germline V gene. The CDR3 extends over 15 amino acids. The sequence derives from a young woman who had recovered from COVID-19. What was sequenced was peripheral blood. V is TRBV9 and J is TRBJ2-1; TRBD1 matches at 9 bases. CDR3 protein: CASSAYGQGQYEQFF. For the CDR3, the DNA is TGTGCCAGCAGCGCATACGGACAGGGGCAATATGAGCAGTTCTTC.